This passage covers 14 T cell receptor beta chains from one sample sequenced in a study of control samples from healthy donors and cancer patients. The protocol was immunoSEQ multiplex PCR, while the TCRdb copy is restricted to in-frame clones and leaves out a portion. Here the sample spans approximately 26,000 clones, more than 75% being singletons. Sequences were obtained from PBMCs. The receptors come from a man aged 45-65 years with lung cancer.

The genes are TRBV29-1 and TRBJ2-1, with 8 bases matching TRBD1. This CDR3 region has 15 residues. The V gene end was trimmed by 1 base and the J gene end by 5 bases; junction bases not matched to a gene: 7. In germline, CDR1 is SQVTM, CDR2 ANQGSEA. The CDR3 spells CSVEVRAGGHNEQFF. The CDR3 region has the DNA TGCAGCGTTGAAGTTCGGGCAGGGGGCCACAATGAGCAGTTCTTC.

This rearrangement joins TRBV14 to TRBJ2-3; tentative D call: TRBD1 (6 bases). CDR3 size: 15 residues. Germline-derived CDR1 and CDR2 are SGHDN and FVKESK. Trimming shortened V by 0 bases and J by 1 base, and 8 bases separated the two germline ends. The CDR3 DNA reads as TGTGCCAGCAGCCAAGAAGCAGGGGGCACAGATACGCAGTATTTT. This translates into CASSQEAGGTDTQYF.

The rearrangement joins TRBV11-3 to TRBJ1-1; D might be TRBD1 (5 bases). The V gene's germline CDR1 is SGHNT and CDR2 YENEEA. V shed 3 bases and J shed 1 base, with 6 bases lying between them. This CDR3 is built from 13 residues. CDR3 in DNA: TGTGCCAGCAGCTTTGGGGGGAACACTGAAGCTTTCTTT. This encodes CASSFGGNTEAFF.

CDR3 in amino acids: CASSLGRLQETQYF. In DNA form, the CDR3 reads TGTGCCAGCAGCTTAGGGCGGCTCCAAGAGACCCAGTACTTC. This chain connects TRBV7-2 to TRBJ2-5, with D unresolved. CDR1 and CDR2 from the germline V gene are SGHTA and FQGNSA. V was cut by 1 base and J by 1 base, with 7 bases left in between. The CDR3 contains 14 residues.

V gene TRBV6-5 combines with J gene TRBJ2-3; no reliable D call. V was cut by 6 bases and J by 2 bases, with 15 bases left in between. Germline loops: CDR1 MNHEY, CDR2 SVGAGI. The CDR3 contains 15 residues. The CDR3 coding sequence is TGTGCCAGCAGCCGAGACCGGACGATCACAGATACGCAGTATTTT. It specifies CASSRDRTITDTQYF.

CDR3: CASSRLETATNYGYTF. CDR3 nucleotide sequence: TGTGCCAGCAGCCGCCTCGAGACTGCTACAAACTATGGCTACACCTTC. V usage is TRBV28 and J usage is TRBJ1-2; D remains unclear. The CDR3 runs to 16 residues. Germline V gene lookup returns CDR1 MDHEN and CDR2 SYDVKM. Trimming pared 6 bases from V and 2 bases from J, leaving 19 bases between.

The chain is built from TRBV18 and TRBJ1-3, with 7 bases identical to TRBD1. CDR3 length: 14 residues. J gave up 2 bases and V 6 bases, and 4 bases lay outside the gene matches. The germline V gene encodes CDR1 KGHSH and CDR2 LQKENI. The CDR3 region has the DNA TGTGCCAGCTCCCCGGGGACAGCTGGAAACACCATATATTTT. Its protein is CASSPGTAGNTIYF. Based on the CDR3 plus reference TRBV18 and TRBJ1-3, the full variable domain is NAGVMQNPRHLVRRRGQEARLRCSPMKGHSHVYWYRQLPEEGLKFMVYLQKENIIDESGMPKERFSAEFPKEGPSILRIQQVVRGDSAAYFCASSPGTAGNTIYFGEGSWLTVV.

This chain joins TRBV6-5 and TRBJ2-5, with D unclear. V lost 5 bases, J lost 2 bases, and 6 bases lay in between. Per germline, CDR1 MNHEY and CDR2 SVGAGI. This CDR3 is 12 amino acids long. CDR3 DNA sequence: TGTGCCAGCAGTCAGGTACAAGAGACCCAGTACTTC. Protein sequence: CASSQVQETQYF.

The chain has TRBV7-3 and TRBJ1-5; 8 bases line up with TRBD1. This CDR3 region has 13 residues. J gave up 6 bases and V 5 bases, and 3 bases lay outside the gene matches. From germline, CDR1 is SGHTA and CDR2 FQGTGA. For the CDR3, the DNA is TGTGCCAGCAGCCTTACAGGGGGTCAGCCCCAGCATTTT. Protein product: CASSLTGGQPQHF.

Here the CDR3 DNA reads TGTGCCAGCAGCGCCGAGGGGCGGGGGAACTATGGCTACACCTTC. It is translated as CASSAEGRGNYGYTF. The chain carries TRBV7-2 and TRBJ1-2; TRBD1 is a possible D gene (5 bases). The germline V and J ends were trimmed by 5 bases and 2 bases, with 15 bases remaining between them. This CDR3 is built from 15 residues. Germline assignment: CDR1 SGHTA and CDR2 FQGNSA.

CDR3: CASSFKGSPLHF. CDR3 nucleotide sequence: TGTGCCAGCAGCTTTAAGGGCTCACCCCTCCACTTT. The chain is built from TRBV5-6 and TRBJ1-6, with D unclear. The CDR3 is made up of 12 amino acids. V was trimmed by 2 bases and J by 10 bases, leaving 7 bases between them. From germline, CDR1 is SGHDT and CDR2 YYEEEE.

This chain joins TRBV2 and TRBJ1-2, with D hard to call. The length of the CDR3 is 15 residues. CDR1 SNHLY and CDR2 FYNNEI come from the germline V gene. Deletions cut 6 bases from V and 6 bases from J, with 20 bases between. The CDR3 loop is CASSSGQKTLDGYTF. The CDR3 DNA follows: TGTGCCAGCAGCAGTGGGCAGAAGACCCTCGATGGCTACACCTTC.

V usage is TRBV4-1 and J usage is TRBJ2-7; 12 positions match TRBD2. The CDR3 has 15 amino acids. Germline V gene data show CDR1 as MGHRA and CDR2 as YSYEKL. V shed 1 base and J 6 bases; nucleotides not matched to a gene: 4. CDR3: CASSQGGLAGFEQYF. In nucleotides, the CDR3 is TGCGCCAGCAGCCAAGGTGGACTAGCGGGGTTCGAGCAGTACTTC.

The rearrangement joins TRBV18 to TRBJ2-2; D may be TRBD1 or TRBD2 (5 bases each). V lost 3 bases and J 8 bases, leaving 19 bases between the germline ends. This CDR3 is 16 amino acids long. Germline V lookup: CDR1 KGHSH, CDR2 LQKENI. In DNA form, the CDR3 reads TGTGCCAGCTCACCCTCTTATGGGGACCGGAGAGGGGAGCTGTTTTTT. Translating gives CASSPSYGDRRGELFF.